The 8 T cell receptor beta chains below were found in one sample sequenced in a study of blood T cell repertoires in COVID-19. The data were produced by immunoSEQ multiplex PCR, yet TCRdb's version contains in-frame clones alone and is incomplete. The sample holds approximately 170,000 clones, 70% to 90% seen once. Material for sequencing was peripheral blood. These TCRs come from a woman at least 80 years old with COVID-19, enrolled during active disease.

The chain is built from TRBV5-8 and TRBJ2-5, with D perhaps matching TRBD1 (5 bases). The CDR3 contains 15 residues. Germline assignment: CDR1 SGHTS and CDR2 YDEGEE. Trimming left V 2 bases short and J 3 bases short, with 14 bases between. CDR3 loop: CASSLGAALKETQYF. As DNA, the CDR3 is TGTGCCAGCAGCTTAGGGGCTGCCCTAAAAGAGACCCAGTACTTC.

This clone has more than one count but fewer than ten. The chain is built from TRBV19 and TRBJ2-3, with D unclear. CDR1 and CDR2 from the germline V gene are LNHDA and SQIVND (reference sequence). The V end lost 3 bases, the J end lost 4 bases, and 2 bases lay between the germline ends. This CDR3 is built from 11 residues. This CDR3 is CASSIADTQYF. CDR3 coding DNA: TGTGCCAGTAGTATCGCAGATACGCAGTATTTT.

This rearrangement joins TRBV28 to TRBJ2-7, with a possible D match to TRBD2 (6 bases). Trimming removed 7 bases at V and 1 base at J, with 14 bases between. The CDR3 runs to 14 residues. Per germline, CDR1 MDHEN and CDR2 SYDVKM. DNA for the CDR3: TGTGCCAGCAATACCTGGGACTTTTCCTACGAGCAGTACTTC. Protein: CASNTWDFSYEQYF.

This clone was counted only a few times. The V call is TRBV7-9, the J call TRBJ1-1; 9 nucleotides match TRBD1. Germline trimming cut 4 bases from V and 3 bases from J; bases unmatched to any gene: 9. The germline gives CDR1 SEHNR, CDR2 FQNEAQ (reference sequence). The CDR3 totals 16 residues. The CDR3 loop is CASSSPPRTGDTEAFF. DNA for the CDR3: TGTGCCAGCAGCTCCCCACCCCGGACAGGGGACACTGAAGCTTTCTTT.

This chain connects TRBV3-1 (or the pseudogene TRBV3-2) to TRBJ2-5, with 13 bases matching TRBD2. J lost 3 bases, V lost 0 bases, and 4 bases had no gene match. Germline V gene data show CDR1 as LGHDT and CDR2 as YNNKEL (reference sequence). The CDR3 is 17 amino acids. The CDR3 bases are TGTGCCAGCAGCCAAGATGAAACTAGCGGGGGGGAAGAGACCCAGTACTTC. This codes for CASSQDETSGGEETQYF.

The chain carries TRBV19 and TRBJ1-1, with D possibly being TRBD1 (5 bases). V was pared by 7 bases and J by 5 bases, with 17 bases between. The germline V gene has CDR1 LNHDA and CDR2 SQIVND (reference sequence). This CDR3 spans 14 amino acids. CDR3 sequence reads: CASKDSIGRTEAFF. In nucleotides, the CDR3 is TGTGCCAGTAAAGACAGTATCGGGCGAACTGAAGCTTTCTTT.

The gene calls are TRBV5-1 and TRBJ1-6, with 8 bases that match TRBD1. The length of the CDR3 is 13 residues. Trimming at V came to 7 bases and at J to 8 bases, leaving 5 bases not matched to a gene. The germline V gene encodes CDR1 SGHRS and CDR2 YFSETQ. DNA of the CDR3: TGCGCCAGCCGGACAGGGTGGGATTCACCCCTCCACTTT. Its translation: CASRTGWDSPLHF.

The chain couples TRBV18 to TRBJ1-1; possible D gene TRBD1, 5 bases. V lost 2 bases and J lost 2, with 12 bases in between. Germline CDR1 KGHSH, CDR2 LQKENI. This CDR3 has 15 residues. The CDR3 DNA is TGTGCCAGCTCACCAATAACGGGGGGAAACACTGAAGCTTTCTTT. It codes for CASSPITGGNTEAFF.